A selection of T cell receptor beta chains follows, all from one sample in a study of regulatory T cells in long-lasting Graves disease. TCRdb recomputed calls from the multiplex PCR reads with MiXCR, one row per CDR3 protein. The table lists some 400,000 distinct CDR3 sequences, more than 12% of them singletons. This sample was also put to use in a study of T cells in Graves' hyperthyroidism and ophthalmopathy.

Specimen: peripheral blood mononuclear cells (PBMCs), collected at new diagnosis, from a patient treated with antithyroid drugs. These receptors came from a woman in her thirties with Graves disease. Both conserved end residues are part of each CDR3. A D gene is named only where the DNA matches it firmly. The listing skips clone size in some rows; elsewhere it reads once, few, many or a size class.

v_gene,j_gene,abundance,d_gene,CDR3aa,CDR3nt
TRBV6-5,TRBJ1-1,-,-,CASSYFQENTEAFF,TGTGCCAGCAGTTACTTTCAAGAGAACACTGAAGCTTTCTTT
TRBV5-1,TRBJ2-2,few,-,CASSWGIKAGELFF,TGCGCCAGCAGCTGGGGGATTAAGGCCGGGGAGCTGTTTTTT
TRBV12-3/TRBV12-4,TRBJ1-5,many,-,CASSLKGSYDSNQPQHF,TGTGCCAGCAGTTTAAAGGGTTCTTACGATAGCAATCAGCCCCAGCATTTT
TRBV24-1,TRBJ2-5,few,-,CATSDSRPNQETQYF,TGTGCCACCAGTGATTCGCGGCCGAATCAAGAGACCCAGTACTTC
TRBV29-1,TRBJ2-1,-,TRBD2,CSVAASGRGNEQFF,TGCAGCGTAGCCGCTAGCGGGAGGGGGAATGAGCAGTTCTTC
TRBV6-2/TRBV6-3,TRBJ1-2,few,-,CASSYGGSGGYTF,TGTGCCAGCAGTTACGGGGGATCTGGAGGCTACACCTTC
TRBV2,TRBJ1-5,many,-,CASSLRGGSNQPQHF,TGTGCCAGCAGCCTCCGTGGTGGGTCGAATCAGCCCCAGCATTTT
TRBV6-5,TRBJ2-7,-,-,CASSYSKEGPPFYEQYF,TGTGCCAGCAGTTACTCGAAAGAAGGTCCACCGTTCTACGAGCAGTACTTC
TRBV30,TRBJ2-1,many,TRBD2,CAWYHPGLAYNEQFF,TGTGCCTGGTACCACCCGGGACTAGCCTACAATGAGCAGTTCTTC
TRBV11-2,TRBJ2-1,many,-,CASSLEGGLYNEQFF,TGTGCCAGCAGCTTAGAGGGCGGACTCTACAATGAGCAGTTCTTC
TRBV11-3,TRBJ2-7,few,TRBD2,CASSLGPGTSVGEQYF,TGTGCCAGCAGCTTAGGCCCCGGGACTAGCGTGGGCGAGCAGTACTTC
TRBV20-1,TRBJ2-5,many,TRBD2,CSANGLAGVQETQYF,TGCAGTGCTAATGGACTAGCGGGGGTCCAAGAGACCCAGTACTTC
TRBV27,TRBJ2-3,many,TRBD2,CASREAGRATDTQYF,TGTGCCAGCAGAGAAGCGGGACGAGCCACAGATACGCAGTATTTT
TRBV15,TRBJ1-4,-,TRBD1,CATSREGQGNEKLFF,TGTGCCACCAGCAGAGAGGGACAGGGTAATGAAAAACTGTTTTTT
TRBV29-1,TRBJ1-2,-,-,CSVEDQQGVYGYTF,TGCAGCGTTGAAGATCAGCAGGGAGTCTATGGCTACACCTTC
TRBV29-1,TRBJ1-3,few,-,CSVVDRRSGNTIYF,TGCAGCGTTGTGGACAGACGCTCTGGAAACACCATATATTTT
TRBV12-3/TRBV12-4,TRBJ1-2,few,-,CASSSRRTFHGYTF,TGTGCCAGCAGTTCCCGCCGGACATTTCATGGCTACACCTTC
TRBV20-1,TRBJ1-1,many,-,CSASARGRLTEAFF,TGCAGTGCCAGTGCGCGGGGGAGATTGACTGAAGCTTTCTTT
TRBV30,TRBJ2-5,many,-,CAYEPDAQTQYF,TGTGCCTATGAACCCGACGCACAGACCCAGTACTTC
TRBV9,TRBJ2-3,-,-,CASSLRPRADTQYF,TGTGCCAGCAGCCTTCGGCCCCGGGCAGATACGCAGTATTTT
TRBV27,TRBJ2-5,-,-,CASSFIYRETQYF,TGTGCCAGCAGTTTTATATATCGAGAGACCCAGTACTTC
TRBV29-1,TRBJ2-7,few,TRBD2,CSVERVGDYIKYF,TGCAGCGTTGAAAGGGTTGGGGACTATATAAAGTACTTC
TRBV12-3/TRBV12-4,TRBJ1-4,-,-,CASRPSGATNEKLFF,TGTGCCAGCAGGCCAAGCGGAGCCACTAATGAAAAACTGTTTTTT
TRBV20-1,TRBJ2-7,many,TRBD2,CSARTSGDAYEQYF,TGCAGTGCTAGGACTAGCGGAGATGCCTACGAGCAGTACTTC
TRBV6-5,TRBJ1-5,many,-,CASSYEQGSNQPQHF,TGTGCCAGCAGTTACGAACAGGGTAGCAATCAGCCCCAGCATTTT
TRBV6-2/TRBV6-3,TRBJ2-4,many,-,CASRDLNIQYF,TGTGCCAGCAGAGACTTGAACATTCAGTACTTC
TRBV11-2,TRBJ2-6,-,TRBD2,CAGSRLGGSGANVLTF,TGTGCCGGCAGTCGGTTGGGGGGGTCCGGGGCCAACGTCCTGACTTTC
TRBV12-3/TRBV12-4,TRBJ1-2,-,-,CASSLDGHSYGYTF,TGTGCCAGCAGTTTGGATGGTCATAGCTATGGCTACACCTTC
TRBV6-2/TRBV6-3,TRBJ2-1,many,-,CASSHGPWPNEQFF,TGTGCCAGCAGTCACGGACCCTGGCCCAATGAGCAGTTCTTC
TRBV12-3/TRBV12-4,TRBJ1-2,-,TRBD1,CANRDTGTGSAYTF,TGTGCCAACAGGGACACCGGGACAGGGTCGGCCTACACCTTC
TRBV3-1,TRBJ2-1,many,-,CASSQAGTEQFF,TGTGCCAGCAGCCAAGCTGGGACTGAGCAGTTCTTC
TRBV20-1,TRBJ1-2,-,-,CSASVGPSYGYTF,TGCAGTGCCTCTGTCGGGCCATCCTATGGCTACACCTTC
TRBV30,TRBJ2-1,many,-,CAWDSGTRSYNEQFF,TGTGCCTGGGATTCCGGGACTCGCTCCTACAATGAGCAGTTCTTC
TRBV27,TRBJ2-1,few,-,CASSLGSQSPTYNEQFF,TGTGCCAGCAGCTTGGGTAGCCAGTCCCCCACCTACAATGAGCAGTTCTTC
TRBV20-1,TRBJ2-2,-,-,CSAQYPNTGELFF,TGCAGTGCTCAATATCCAAACACCGGGGAGCTGTTTTTT
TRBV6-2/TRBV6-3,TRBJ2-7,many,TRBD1,CASRITLGQASSYEQYF,TGTGCCAGCAGGATTACCCTGGGACAGGCGAGCTCCTACGAGCAGTACTTC